This T cell receptor beta chain was observed in a study of blood T cell repertoires in COVID-19. Background on the study: The United States, Italy and Spain were the sources of the acute and convalescent COVID-19 samples.

The CDR3 sequence is 17 residues long. After removal of 5 bases from V and 2 bases from J, the junction contained 12 bases not matched to a gene. Per the germline V gene, CDR1 is SEHNR and CDR2 is FQNEAQ (reference sequence). The age range of participants was about 18 to 100 years, with residence in under 30 US areas. Cohorts were assigned according to the clinical history that participants reported. Some clones are missing from TCRdb's copy, which holds only in-frame ones; the method was immunoSEQ multiplex PCR. This sample carries some 240,000 clones, about 86% of them seen once, and the ten largest clones take around 3.9%.

The V and J genes are TRBV7-9 and TRBJ1-3, with 7 nucleotides matching TRBD1. Sequencing was carried out using PBMCs or T cells enriched from blood (not recorded which). The sequence came from a man between 25 and 39 years old with acute COVID-19. CDR3 loop: CASSQTNRGKTGNTIYF. For the CDR3, the DNA is TGTGCCAGCAGCCAGACCAACAGGGGTAAGACTGGAAACACCATATATTTT.